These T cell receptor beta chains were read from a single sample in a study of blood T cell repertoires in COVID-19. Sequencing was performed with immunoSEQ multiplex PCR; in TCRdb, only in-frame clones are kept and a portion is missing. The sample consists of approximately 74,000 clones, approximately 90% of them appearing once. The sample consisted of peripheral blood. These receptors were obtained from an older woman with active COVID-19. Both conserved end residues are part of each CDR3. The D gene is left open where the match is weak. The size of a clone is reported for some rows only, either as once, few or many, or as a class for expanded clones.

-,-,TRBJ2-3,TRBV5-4,CASSFSPSDTQYF,TGTGCCAGCAGCTTTAGTCCCTCAGATACGCAGTATTTT
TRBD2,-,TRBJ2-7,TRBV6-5,CASSYGREGHYEQYF,TGTGCCAGCAGTTACGGCCGGGAGGGACACTACGAGCAGTACTTC
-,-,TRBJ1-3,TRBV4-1,CASSRSGDRAGNTIYF,TGCGCCAGCAGTCGCTCAGGGGATAGGGCTGGAAACACCATATATTTT
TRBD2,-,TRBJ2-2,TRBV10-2,CASSATSGSMGELFF,TGCGCCAGTTCGGCGACTAGCGGGAGCATGGGGGAGCTGTTTTTT
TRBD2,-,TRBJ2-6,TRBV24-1,CATSAGAGLGSGANVLTF,TGTGCCACCAGTGCTGGAGCGGGGTTAGGTTCTGGGGCCAACGTCCTGACTTTC
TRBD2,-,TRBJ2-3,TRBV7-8,CASSGAGASTDTQYF,TGTGCCAGCAGCGGGGCGGGAGCTAGCACAGATACGCAGTATTTT
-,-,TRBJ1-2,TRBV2,CASSGRALGGYTF,TGTGCCAGCAGTGGGCGGGCCCTAGGAGGCTACACCTTC
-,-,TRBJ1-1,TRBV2,CASRGGLMNTEAFF,TGTGCCAGCAGAGGGGGTTTAATGAACACTGAAGCTTTCTTT
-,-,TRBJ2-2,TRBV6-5,CASTRQNTGELFF,TGTGCCAGCACTAGGCAGAACACCGGGGAGCTGTTTTTT
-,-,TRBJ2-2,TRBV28,CASSLRQGQNTGELFF,TGTGCCAGCAGTTTAAGGCAGGGACAAAACACCGGGGAGCTGTTTTTT
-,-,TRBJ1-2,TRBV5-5,CASSTPTGTNYGYTF,TGTGCCAGCAGCACACCAACAGGGACCAACTATGGCTACACCTTC
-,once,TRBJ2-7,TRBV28,CASSRSYEQYF,TGTGCCAGCAGCCGTAGCTACGAGCAGTACTTC
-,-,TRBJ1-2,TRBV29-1,CSVQRWPPANTNYGYTF,TGCAGCGTTCAGCGGTGGCCCCCAGCTAACACTAACTATGGCTACACCTTC
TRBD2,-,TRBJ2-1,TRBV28,CASSLGGSGFSYNEQFF,TGTGCCAGCAGTTTGGGCGGGAGTGGGTTCTCCTACAATGAGCAGTTCTTC
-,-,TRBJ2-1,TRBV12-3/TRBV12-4,CASSSRDFGEQFF,TGTGCCAGCAGTTCACGGGACTTCGGGGAGCAGTTCTTC
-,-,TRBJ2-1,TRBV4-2,CASSPGGGKQFF,TGTGCCAGCAGCCCCGGGGGAGGAAAGCAGTTCTTC
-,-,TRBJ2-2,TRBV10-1,CASSVQYTGELFF,TGCGCCAGCAGTGTCCAGTACACCGGGGAGCTGTTTTTT
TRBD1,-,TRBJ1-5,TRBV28,CASDGQAAVGPQHF,TGTGCCAGCGATGGACAGGCGGCCGTGGGTCCCCAGCATTTT
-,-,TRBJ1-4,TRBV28,CASSDDRRNEKLFF,TGTGCCAGCAGTGACGACAGACGTAATGAAAAACTGTTTTTT
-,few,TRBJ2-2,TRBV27,CASSLSPGAGSPGELFF,TGTGCCAGCAGTTTATCCCCGGGCGCGGGGTCCCCCGGGGAGCTGTTTTTT
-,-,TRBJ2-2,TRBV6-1,CASSDGGGIGELFF,TGTGCCAGCAGTGACGGGGGTGGGATCGGGGAGCTGTTTTTT
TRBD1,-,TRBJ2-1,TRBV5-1,CASSPRTGSDGEQFF,TGCGCCAGCAGCCCCCGGACAGGATCGGATGGTGAGCAGTTCTTC